This T cell receptor (beta chain) emerged from a study of blood T cell repertoires in COVID-19. On the study more broadly: The cDNA or gDNA used as material had been derived from T cells, B-cell-depleted T cells, or PBMCs.

TCRdb keeps only in-frame clones here, not all; method: immunoSEQ multiplex PCR. Of 300,000 to 400,000 clones listed, roughly 87% were seen once; the top ten hold 1%. This CDR3 has 16 residues. Between the trimmed V and J ends, which lost 0 bases and 5 bases, there was a span of 16 bases. Germline CDR1 GTSNPN, CDR2 SVGIG (reference sequence). The rearrangement joins TRBV30 to TRBJ1-4; D gene uncertain. Specimen: peripheral blood. The clonotype comes from a man between 45 and 60 years old with active or convalescent COVID-19. CDR3 DNA sequence: TGTGCCTGGAGTGTACTAGGCTTAGGGATGAATGAAAAACTGTTTTTT. Its translation is CAWSVLGLGMNEKLFF.